This TCR beta chain was identified during a study of CD4+ T cells in melanoma. Study findings and constraints: Diverse differentiation states were reported for melanoma neoantigen-specific CD4+ T cells. CD8+ T cell, macrophage and B cell function reportedly correlated with neoantigen-specific CD4+ T cells.

Some clones are missing from TCRdb's copy, which holds only in-frame ones; the method was immunoSEQ multiplex PCR. The table includes around 50,000 clones, nearly 90% detected once. Notes on this clone: The antigen is unknown.

The length of the CDR3 is 15 residues. The V gene's germline CDR1 is SNHLY and CDR2 FYNNEI. V lost 7 bases to trimming and J lost 8 bases; unmatched junction nucleotides: 10. Sequences were obtained from peripheral blood. This TCR was sampled from a human donor with melanoma. The J gene is TRBJ2-1, the V gene TRBV2; 11 bases match TRBD1. The CDR3 sequence: CASILDRGRVDEQFF. As DNA, the CDR3 is TGTGCCAGCATCTTGGACAGGGGGCGCGTTGATGAGCAGTTCTTC.